One TCR beta chain is described in this entry. Enrolled during active infection, Seattle patients were then followed longitudinally. This specimen comes from a study of blood T cell repertoires in COVID-19. Across the whole study: Samples representing acute and convalescent COVID-19 were sourced from the United States, Italy and Spain. PBMCs, B-cell-depleted T cells, or T cells provided the cDNA or gDNA that made up the material.

V lost 9 bases, J lost 3 bases, and 8 bases stayed unmatched. Germline V CDR1 and CDR2: SEHNR, FQNEAQ (reference sequence). The CDR3 extends over 14 amino acids. In the original analysis: Reference gene primer amplification gave nucleated cell count estimates. The protocol was immunoSEQ multiplex PCR, while the TCRdb copy is restricted to in-frame clones and leaves out a portion. V and J calls and clone size are those listed in that table; D and trimming were worked out from the DNA. The sample carries about 300,000 clones, 80% to 95% recorded once. The chain is built from TRBV7-9 and TRBJ2-1; 7 bases agree with TRBD2. This sequence originates from a woman in her twenties or thirties with COVID-19, enrolled during active disease. The source material was peripheral blood. CDR3 in DNA: TGTGCCAGTTCCTGGCGGGAGAGCTACAATGAGCAGTTCTTC. Protein sequence: CASSWRESYNEQFF.